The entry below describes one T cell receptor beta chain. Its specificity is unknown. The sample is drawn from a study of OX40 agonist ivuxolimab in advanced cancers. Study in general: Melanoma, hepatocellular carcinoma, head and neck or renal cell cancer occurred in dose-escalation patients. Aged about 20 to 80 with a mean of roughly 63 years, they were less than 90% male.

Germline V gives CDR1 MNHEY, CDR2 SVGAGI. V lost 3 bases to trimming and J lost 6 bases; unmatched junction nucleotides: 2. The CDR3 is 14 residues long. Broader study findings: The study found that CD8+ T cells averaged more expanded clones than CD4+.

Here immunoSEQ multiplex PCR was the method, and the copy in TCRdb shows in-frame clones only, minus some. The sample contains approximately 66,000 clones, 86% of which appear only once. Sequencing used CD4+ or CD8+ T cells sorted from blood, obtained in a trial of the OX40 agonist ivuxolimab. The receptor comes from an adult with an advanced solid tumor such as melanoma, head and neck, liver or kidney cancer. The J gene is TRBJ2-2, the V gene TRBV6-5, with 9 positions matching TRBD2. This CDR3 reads CASSYRGRAGELFF. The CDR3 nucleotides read TGTGCCAGCAGTTATCGCGGGAGGGCCGGGGAGCTGTTTTTT.